The 6 T cell receptor beta chains given below trace back to one sample, sequenced in a study of T-cell reconstitution after alpha-beta-depleted transplantation in children. Unique molecular identifiers were used in preparing the TCRbeta library. MiXCR was run by TCRdb on the PCR reads, yielding one entry per CDR3 protein. The data contain approximately 520,000 distinct CDR3 sequences, 9.5% to 12% of them singletons. The source material was PBMCs, mostly from graft donor cells, sampled 180 days after TCRalphabeta/CD19-depleted stem cell transplant. These receptors were obtained from a female patient aged 2 to 10 who had a stem cell transplant for aplastic anemia, so the T cells may come from the graft donor.

This clonotype was observed a few times. The V call is TRBV7-9, the J call TRBJ2-7, with D possibly matching TRBD2 (5 bases). This CDR3 contains 14 residues. V was clipped by 7 bases and J by 5 bases, with 18 bases between them. The V gene's germline CDR1 is SEHNR and CDR2 FQNEAQ (reference sequence). As DNA, the CDR3 is TGTGCCAGCACCTTCGGTCCGAAGGAGGACGAGCAGTACTTC. This sequence encodes CASTFGPKEDEQYF.

This clonotype has just a few counts. The V gene is TRBV20-1, the J gene TRBJ1-1; D may be TRBD1 (5 bases). The CDR3 is 13 residues long. CDR1 is DFQATT and CDR2 is SNEGSKA in the germline V gene (reference sequence). The CDR3 is CKADGGMNTEAFF. The CDR3 nucleotides read TGCAAGGCGGATGGGGGAATGAACACTGAAGCTTTCTTT.

The table lists this clonotype with a few counts. V usage is TRBV7-9 and J usage is TRBJ2-7; the D gene is possibly TRBD2 (6 bases). There are 15 residues in the CDR3. V was clipped by 2 bases and J by 0 bases, with 11 bases between them. CDR1 is SEHNR, CDR2 FQNEAQ, per germline (reference sequence). This CDR3 is CASSLNGGSSYEQYF. CDR3 nucleotides: TGTGCCAGCAGCTTAAACGGAGGGAGCTCCTACGAGCAGTACTTC. The full variable domain, with the rest looked up from reference TRBV7-9 and TRBJ2-7, is DTGVSQNPRHKITKRGQNVTFRCDPISEHNRLYWYRQTLGQGPEFLTYFQNEAQLEKSRLLSDRFSAERPKGSFSTLEIQRTEQGDSAMYLCASSLNGGSSYEQYFGPGTRLTVT.

This clonotype has a handful of counts. The chain has TRBV6-2 or TRBV6-3 and TRBJ2-7, with TRBD2 matching over 13 bases. Germline CDR1 and CDR2: MNHEY and SVGEGT. Trimming cost V 6 bases and J 3 bases; bases outside gene matches: 11. The CDR3 is 17 amino acids. CDR3 region: CASSEVIGLAGDYEQYV. CDR3 sequence (DNA): TGTGCCAGCAGCGAAGTCATCGGACTAGCGGGAGACTACGAGCAGTACGTC.

As concerns this clonotype: One end of the junction is discordant with germline, which a read error may explain. The V and J genes are TRBV7-3 and TRBJ2-3; D remains ambiguous. The CDR3 length is 15 residues. Germline lookup yields CDR1 SGHTA and CDR2 FQGTGA. CDR3 loop: CASSLTRISTDTQYF. The CDR3 nucleotides are TGTGCCAGCAGCTTAACACGGATCAGCACAGATACGCAGTATTTC.

This clonotype was counted ten times or more. The gene calls are TRBV6-5 and TRBJ1-6; D is possibly TRBD1 (6 bases). Deletions cut 4 bases from V and 7 bases from J, with 11 bases between. This CDR3 is 14 amino acids long. Germline assignment: CDR1 MNHEY and CDR2 SVGAGI. The CDR3 spells CASSWGQRNSPLHF. The CDR3 DNA is TGTGCCAGCAGTTGGGGACAACGGAATTCACCCCTCCACTTT.